This TCR beta chain was captured by sequencing in a study of T cell changes during pregnancy in multiple sclerosis. The germline V gene encodes CDR1 LNHDA and CDR2 SQIVND (reference sequence). This CDR3 region has 17 residues. The V and J ends lost 1 base and 2 bases, in that order; junction bases with no gene match: 8. The data were produced by immunoSEQ multiplex PCR, yet TCRdb's version contains in-frame clones alone and is incomplete. The sample contains roughly 83,000 clones, approximately 90% of which appear only once. This receptor was identified in a female donor in good health, serving as a control in a pregnancy study. Some clones in this sample may be carry-over from other donors' samples. Sequencing used PBMCs, obtained in the first trimester of pregnancy. The rearrangement links TRBV19 to TRBJ2-3, with 8 bases matching TRBD1. CDR3 DNA sequence: TGTGCCAGTAGTATAGTTTGGACAGGGAGCATCACAGATACGCAGTATTTT. Residues: CASSIVWTGSITDTQYF.